One and the same sample provided the 5 T cell receptor beta chains below, sequenced in a study of cytomegalovirus exposure and HLA in healthy donors (dated by TCRdb to 2015 to 2018). The library was generated by the immunoSEQ multiplex PCR assay. The clones in this table, taken by TCRdb from immuneACCESS, are in-frame only. Not every clone is retained; where verified, under half of the shortfall comes from an unresolved V gene, and the cause of the rest is unknown. The sample contains some 230,000 clones, about 93% of them found a single time. The biggest ten clones account for 1.1% of the sample. Sequencing was carried out using PBMCs. These receptors were collected from a woman aged 18-35 years in good health and CMV-seronegative.

The J gene is TRBJ1-2, the V gene TRBV11-2; D unclear. The CDR3 spans 13 residues. V was pared by 5 bases and J by 4 bases, with 11 bases between. Germline values: CDR1 SGHAT, CDR2 FQNNGV. The chain's CDR3 is CASSRQGLYGYTF. The CDR3 DNA is TGTGCCAGCAGCCGTCAAGGACTCTATGGCTACACCTTC.

This clone was seen more than once but under ten times. This chain joins TRBV11-2 and TRBJ1-2; D unresolved. In germline, CDR1 is SGHAT, CDR2 FQNNGV. This CDR3 region has 13 residues. Trimming removed 4 bases at V and 4 bases at J, with 10 bases between. CDR3 sequence reads: CASSSGYSYGYTF. The CDR3 region has the DNA TGTGCCAGCAGCTCGGGGTACAGCTATGGCTACACCTTC.

The chain combines TRBV19 with TRBJ2-1; 10 positions match TRBD1. V dropped 4 bases and J dropped 2; count of bases not matched to a gene: 5. The germline gives CDR1 LNHDA, CDR2 SQIVND (reference sequence). The CDR3 covers 16 residues. This CDR3 reads CASSNPGTGAYNEQFF. The CDR3 DNA sequence: TGTGCCAGTAGTAACCCCGGGACAGGGGCCTACAATGAGCAGTTCTTC.

The chain carries TRBV6-1 and TRBJ2-1, with 10 bases lining up with TRBD2. Germline-derived CDR1 and CDR2 are MNHNS and SASEGT. This CDR3 spans 15 amino acids. V lost 2 bases and J lost 2; bases outside the gene matches: 0. The CDR3 spells CASSELAGAYNEQFF. The CDR3 region has the DNA TGTGCCAGCAGTGAACTAGCGGGGGCCTACAATGAGCAGTTCTTC.

For this clone: Compared with germline, one end of the junction differs, possibly owing to a read error. CDR3 region: CASSSTFRTGELFF. The CDR3 DNA sequence: TGTGCTAGCAGCTCGACATTCCGAACCGGGGAGCTGTTTTTT. The rearrangement links TRBV7-7 to TRBJ2-2; D uncertain. In germline, CDR1 is SSHAT, CDR2 FNYEAQ (reference sequence). The length of the CDR3 is 14 residues.